This TCR beta chain is from a study of blood T cell repertoires in COVID-19. Study-level background: PBMCs, B-cell-depleted T cells, or T cells provided the cDNA or gDNA that made up the material.

Participants were aged roughly 18 to 100 years from around 25 US areas. Recovery meant two consecutive negative NP/OP PCR tests, professional clearance, or resolved symptoms. In the study's own analysis: How many nucleated cells were present was estimated from reference gene primer amplification. The method was immunoSEQ multiplex PCR; TCRdb's version includes in-frame clones alone and lacks a portion of them. That table is the source of V, J and clone size, and D and trimming were worked out from the DNA. This sample has about 440,000 clones, with 90% found just once. The CDR3 length is 14 residues. CDR1 SGHNT and CDR2 YENEEA come from the germline V gene. The junction had 7 bases not matched to a gene; V was cut back by 5 bases and J by 4 bases.

The specimen sequenced was PBMCs or T cells enriched from blood (not recorded which). The rearrangement uses TRBV11-3 and TRBJ1-1; 7 bases match TRBD1. The TCR sequence derives from a man younger than 35 who had recovered from COVID-19. DNA of the CDR3: TGTGCCAGCAGCCACAGGGGTGAGGCCACTGAAGCTTTCTTT. Its protein is CASSHRGEATEAFF.